This TCR beta chain was sequenced during a study of T-cell reconstitution after alpha-beta-depleted transplantation in children. Preparation of the TCRbeta library used unique molecular identifiers. TCRdb fed the PCR reads into MiXCR, producing one record per CDR3 protein. The table shows 500,000 to 600,000 distinct CDR3 sequences, with about a sixth occurring only once. The CDR3 has 14 residues. The germline CDR1 and CDR2 sequences are SGHRS and YFSETQ. V shed 2 bases and J 5 bases; nucleotides not matched to a gene: 6. This clonotype was recorded many times. Sequencing was performed on PBMCs from the stem cell graft donor, taken from the stem cell graft. V gene TRBV5-1 combines with J gene TRBJ2-5; 7 bases align to TRBD2. The source of this sequence is a human donor who donated a stem cell graft to a child with acute lymphoblastic leukemia. In DNA form, the CDR3 reads TGCGCCAGCAGCTTTCCGGGAGGCGGGGAGACCCAGTACTTC. As protein: CASSFPGGGETQYF.